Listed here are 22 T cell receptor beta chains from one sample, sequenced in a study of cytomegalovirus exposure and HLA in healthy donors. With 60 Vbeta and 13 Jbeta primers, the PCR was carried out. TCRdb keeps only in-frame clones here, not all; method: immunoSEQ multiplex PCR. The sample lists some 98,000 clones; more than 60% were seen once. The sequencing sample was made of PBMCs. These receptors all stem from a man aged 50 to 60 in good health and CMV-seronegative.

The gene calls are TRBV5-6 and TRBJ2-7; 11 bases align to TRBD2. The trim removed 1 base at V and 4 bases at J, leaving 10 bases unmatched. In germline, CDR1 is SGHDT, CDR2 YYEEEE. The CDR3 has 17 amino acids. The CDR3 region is CASSLLAGGPSQYEQYF. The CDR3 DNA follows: TGTGCCAGCAGCTTGTTAGCGGGAGGGCCCTCTCAGTACGAGCAGTACTTC.

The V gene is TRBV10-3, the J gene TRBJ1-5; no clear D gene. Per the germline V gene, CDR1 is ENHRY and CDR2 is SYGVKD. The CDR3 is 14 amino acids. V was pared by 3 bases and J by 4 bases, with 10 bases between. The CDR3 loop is CAISDIPRNQPQHF. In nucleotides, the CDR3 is TGTGCCATCAGTGACATTCCACGGAATCAGCCCCAGCATTTT.

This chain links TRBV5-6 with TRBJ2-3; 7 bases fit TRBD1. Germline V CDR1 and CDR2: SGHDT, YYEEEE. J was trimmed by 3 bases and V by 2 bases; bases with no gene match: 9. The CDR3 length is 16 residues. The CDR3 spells CASSFKGQVGTDTQYF. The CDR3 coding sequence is TGTGCCAGCAGCTTTAAAGGACAGGTGGGAACAGATACGCAGTATTTT.

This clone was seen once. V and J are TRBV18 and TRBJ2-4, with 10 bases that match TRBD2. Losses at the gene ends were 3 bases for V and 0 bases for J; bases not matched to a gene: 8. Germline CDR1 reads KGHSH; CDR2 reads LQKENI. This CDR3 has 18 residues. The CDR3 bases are TGTGCCAGCTCACCCCGGACTAGCGGAACACTAGCCAAAAACATTCAGTACTTC. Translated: CASSPRTSGTLAKNIQYF.

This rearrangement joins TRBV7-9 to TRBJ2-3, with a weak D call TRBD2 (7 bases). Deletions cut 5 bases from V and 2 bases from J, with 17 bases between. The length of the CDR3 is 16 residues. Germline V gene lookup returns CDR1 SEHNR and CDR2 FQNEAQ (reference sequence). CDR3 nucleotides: TGTGCCAGCAGCCCCTCCGGGGGGCCCCACACAGATACGCAGTATTTT. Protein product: CASSPSGGPHTDTQYF.

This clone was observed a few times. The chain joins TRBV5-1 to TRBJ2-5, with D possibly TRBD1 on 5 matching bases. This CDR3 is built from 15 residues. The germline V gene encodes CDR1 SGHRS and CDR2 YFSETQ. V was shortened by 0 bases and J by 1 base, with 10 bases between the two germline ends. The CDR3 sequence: CASSLDGAPQETQYF. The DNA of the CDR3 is TGCGCCAGCAGCTTGGATGGGGCTCCCCAAGAGACCCAGTACTTC.

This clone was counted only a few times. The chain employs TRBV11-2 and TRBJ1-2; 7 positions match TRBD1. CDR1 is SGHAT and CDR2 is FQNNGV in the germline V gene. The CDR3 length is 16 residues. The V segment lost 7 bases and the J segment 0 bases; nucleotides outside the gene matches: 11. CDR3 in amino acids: CASTMGTANSNYGYTF. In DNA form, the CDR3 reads TGTGCCAGCACCATGGGGACAGCTAATTCTAACTATGGCTACACCTTC.

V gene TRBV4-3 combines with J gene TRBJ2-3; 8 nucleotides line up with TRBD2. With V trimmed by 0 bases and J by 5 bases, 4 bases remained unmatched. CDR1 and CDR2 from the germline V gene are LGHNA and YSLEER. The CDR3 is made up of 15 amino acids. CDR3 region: CASSQDSGGQDTQYF. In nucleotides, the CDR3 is TGCGCCAGCAGCCAAGATTCGGGGGGGCAAGATACGCAGTATTTT.

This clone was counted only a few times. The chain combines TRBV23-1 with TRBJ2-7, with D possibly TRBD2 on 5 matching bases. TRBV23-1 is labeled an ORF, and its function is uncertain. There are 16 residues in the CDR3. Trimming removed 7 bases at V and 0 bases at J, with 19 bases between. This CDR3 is CASTQYTGVNSYEQYF. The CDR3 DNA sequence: TGCGCCAGCACACAATACACCGGGGTGAACTCCTACGAGCAGTACTTC.

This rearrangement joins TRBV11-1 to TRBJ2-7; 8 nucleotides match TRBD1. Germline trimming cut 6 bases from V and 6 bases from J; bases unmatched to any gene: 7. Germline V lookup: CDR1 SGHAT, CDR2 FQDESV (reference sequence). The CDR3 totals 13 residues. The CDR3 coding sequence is TGTGCCAGCAGTGTGGACAGGGCCCTCGAGCAGTACTTC. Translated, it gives CASSVDRALEQYF.

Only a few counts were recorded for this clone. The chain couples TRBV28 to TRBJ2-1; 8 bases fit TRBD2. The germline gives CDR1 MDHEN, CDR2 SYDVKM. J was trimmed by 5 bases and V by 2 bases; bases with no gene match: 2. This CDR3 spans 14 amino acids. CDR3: CASSLAGGNNEQFF. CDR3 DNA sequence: TGTGCCAGCAGTTTAGCGGGGGGAAACAATGAGCAGTTCTTC.

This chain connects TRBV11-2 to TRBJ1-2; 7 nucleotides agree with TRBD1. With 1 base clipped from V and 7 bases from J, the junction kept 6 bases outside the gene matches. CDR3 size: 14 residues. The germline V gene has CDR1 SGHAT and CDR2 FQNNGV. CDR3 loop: CASSLGGGAGGYTF. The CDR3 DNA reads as TGTGCCAGCAGCTTAGGAGGGGGCGCGGGTGGCTACACCTTC.

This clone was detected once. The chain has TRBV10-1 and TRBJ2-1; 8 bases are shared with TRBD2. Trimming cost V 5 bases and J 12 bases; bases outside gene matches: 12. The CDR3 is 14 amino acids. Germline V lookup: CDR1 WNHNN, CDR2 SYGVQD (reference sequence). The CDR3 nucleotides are TGCGCCAGCAGTACTAGCGGAGGGGCCAAGGGGCAGTTCTTC. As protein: CASSTSGGAKGQFF.

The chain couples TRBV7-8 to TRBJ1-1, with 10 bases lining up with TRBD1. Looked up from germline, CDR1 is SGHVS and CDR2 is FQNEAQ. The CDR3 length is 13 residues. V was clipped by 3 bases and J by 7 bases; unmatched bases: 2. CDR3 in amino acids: CASSLGQGNEAFF. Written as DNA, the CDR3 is TGTGCCAGCAGCTTGGGACAGGGGAATGAAGCTTTCTTT.

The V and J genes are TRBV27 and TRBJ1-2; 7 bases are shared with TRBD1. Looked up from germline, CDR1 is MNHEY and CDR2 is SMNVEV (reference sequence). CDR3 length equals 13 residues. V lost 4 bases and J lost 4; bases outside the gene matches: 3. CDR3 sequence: CASSSTGTYGYTF. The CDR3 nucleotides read TGTGCCAGCAGTTCGACAGGGACCTATGGCTACACCTTC.

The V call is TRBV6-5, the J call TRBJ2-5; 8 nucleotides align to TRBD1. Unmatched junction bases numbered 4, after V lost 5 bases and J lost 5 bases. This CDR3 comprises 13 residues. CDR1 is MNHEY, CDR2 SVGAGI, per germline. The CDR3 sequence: CASSPGGRETQYF. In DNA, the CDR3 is TGTGCCAGCAGTCCAGGGGGCCGGGAGACCCAGTACTTC.

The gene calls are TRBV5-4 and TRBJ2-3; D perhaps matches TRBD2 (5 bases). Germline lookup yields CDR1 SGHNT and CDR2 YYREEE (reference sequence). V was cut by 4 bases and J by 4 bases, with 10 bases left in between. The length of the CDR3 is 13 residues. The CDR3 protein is CASSRGVADTQYF. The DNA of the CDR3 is TGTGCCAGCAGCCGGGGAGTAGCAGATACGCAGTATTTT.

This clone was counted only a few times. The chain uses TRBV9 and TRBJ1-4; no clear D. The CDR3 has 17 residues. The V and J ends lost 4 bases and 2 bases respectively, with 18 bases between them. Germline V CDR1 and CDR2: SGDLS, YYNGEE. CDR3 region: CASSPRSAPGTNEKLFF. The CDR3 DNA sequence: TGTGCCAGCAGCCCCCGCAGTGCCCCGGGGACTAATGAAAAACTGTTTTTT.

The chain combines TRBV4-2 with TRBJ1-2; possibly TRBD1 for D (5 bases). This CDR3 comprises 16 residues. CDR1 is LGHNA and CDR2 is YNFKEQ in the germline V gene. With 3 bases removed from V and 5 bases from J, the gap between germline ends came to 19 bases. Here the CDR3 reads CASSQGETGRRYGYTF. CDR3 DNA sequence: TGTGCCAGCAGCCAGGGGGAAACGGGGAGGAGGTATGGCTACACCTTC.

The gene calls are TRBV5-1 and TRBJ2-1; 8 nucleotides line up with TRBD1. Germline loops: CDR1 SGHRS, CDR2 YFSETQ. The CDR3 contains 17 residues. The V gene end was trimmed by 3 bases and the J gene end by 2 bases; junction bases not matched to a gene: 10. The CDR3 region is CASSWALGQGPYNEQFF. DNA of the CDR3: TGCGCCAGCAGCTGGGCCCTTGGACAGGGCCCCTACAATGAGCAGTTCTTC.

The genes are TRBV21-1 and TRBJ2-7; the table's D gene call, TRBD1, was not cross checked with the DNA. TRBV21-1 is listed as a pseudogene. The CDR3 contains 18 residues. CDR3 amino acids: CASSKNWATRHISYEQYF. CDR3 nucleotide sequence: TGTGCCAGCAGCAAAAATTGGGCTACCCGACATATCTCCTACGAGCAGTACTTC.

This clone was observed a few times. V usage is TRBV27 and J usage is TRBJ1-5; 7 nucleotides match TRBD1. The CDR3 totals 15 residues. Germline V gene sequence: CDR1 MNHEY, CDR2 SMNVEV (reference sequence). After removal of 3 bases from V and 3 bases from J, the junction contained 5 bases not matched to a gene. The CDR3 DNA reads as TGTGCCAGCAGTTTGACAGGGAACAACAATCAGCCCCAGCATTTT. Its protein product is CASSLTGNNNQPQHF.